This note documents a single T cell receptor beta chain sequence. The record originates from a study of CD8+CD57+ T cells in acquired aplastic anemia. CDR1 is KGHDR and CDR2 is SFDVKD in the germline V gene. The ends were cut back, 9 bases at V and 0 bases at J, with 11 bases in the middle. The CDR3 has 13 amino acids. Genomic DNA was employed as the template in profiling TCR beta VDJ and CDR3. TCRdb reprocessed the reads via MiXCR and lists one record per CDR3 protein. The table lists 150,000 to 200,000 distinct CDR3 sequences, more than 45% of them singletons. Patients sequenced had flow cytometry evidence of CD8+CD57+ cell expansion.

The source material was sorted CD4+, CD8+, or CD8+CD57+ T cells (not recorded which) from PBMCs. The V gene is TRBV24-1, the J gene TRBJ2-7; D possibly corresponds to TRBD1 (6 bases). The origin of this receptor is a human donor with aplastic anemia. The CDR3 reads CATQGHPSYEQYF. CDR3 nucleotide sequence: TGTGCCACCCAGGGGCACCCCTCCTACGAGCAGTACTTC.